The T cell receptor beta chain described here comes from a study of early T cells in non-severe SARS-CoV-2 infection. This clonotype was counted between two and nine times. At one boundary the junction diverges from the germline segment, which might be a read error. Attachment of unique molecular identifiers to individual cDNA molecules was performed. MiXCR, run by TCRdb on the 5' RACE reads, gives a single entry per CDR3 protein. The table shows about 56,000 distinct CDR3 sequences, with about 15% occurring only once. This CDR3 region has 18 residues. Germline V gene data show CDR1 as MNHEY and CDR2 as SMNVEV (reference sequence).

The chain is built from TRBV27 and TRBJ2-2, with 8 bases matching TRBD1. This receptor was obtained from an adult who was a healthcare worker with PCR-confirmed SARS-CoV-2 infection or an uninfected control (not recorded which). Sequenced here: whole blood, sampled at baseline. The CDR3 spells CANSPTRTGRGGTGELFF. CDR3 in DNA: TGTGCCAACAGTCCTACCCGGACAGGGAGAGGGGGCACCGGGGAGCTGTTTTTT.